Each of the 17 T cell receptor beta chains below was sequenced from the same sample in a study of T-cell reconstitution after alpha-beta-depleted transplantation in children. The TCRbeta library was prepared with unique molecular identifiers. From the PCR reads, TCRdb called clonotypes with MiXCR, one entry per CDR3 protein. This repertoire shows fewer than 4,500 distinct CDR3 sequences, around an eighth found once; its top ten account for about 29%. The specimen comprised PBMCs, mostly from graft donor cells, sampled 60 days after TCRalphabeta/CD19-depleted stem cell transplant. The receptors originated from a male patient under 10 years old who had a stem cell transplant for acute lymphoblastic leukemia, so the T cells may come from the graft donor.

There are many counts of this clonotype. This rearrangement joins TRBV7-9 to TRBJ2-1, with 9 bases identical to TRBD2. Germline CDR1 reads SEHNR; CDR2 reads FQNEAQ (reference sequence). The V gene end was trimmed by 6 bases and the J gene end by 3 bases; junction bases not matched to a gene: 9. This CDR3 comprises 16 residues. The CDR3 protein is CASSPSGTSSYNEQFF. The DNA for the CDR3 is TGTGCCAGCAGTCCCTCCGGGACTAGCAGCTACAATGAGCAGTTCTTC.

This clonotype was recorded many times. The J gene is TRBJ2-3, the V gene TRBV11-1; D is undetermined. Trimming left V 0 bases short and J 2 bases short, with 9 bases between. There are 15 residues in the CDR3. CDR1 and CDR2 (germline): SGHAT, FQDESV (reference sequence). The CDR3 nucleotides are TGTGCCAGCAGCTTAGCGCGAGCGTACACAGATACGCAGTATTTT. Protein sequence: CASSLARAYTDTQYF.

This clonotype has ten or more counts. V gene TRBV10-3 combines with J gene TRBJ2-1, with TRBD2 identical over 9 bases. The CDR3 extends over 15 amino acids. V dropped 6 bases and J dropped 6; count of bases not matched to a gene: 9. CDR1 is ENHRY and CDR2 is SYGVKD in the germline V gene. The CDR3 reads CAIREAASGANEQFF. The CDR3 bases are TGTGCCATCAGGGAGGCGGCTAGCGGGGCCAATGAGCAGTTCTTC.

This clonotype was detected ten times or more. This chain uses TRBV5-1 with TRBJ2-5; no clear D gene. The ends were cut back, 0 bases at V and 4 bases at J, with 13 bases in the middle. The CDR3 extends over 15 amino acids. Germline V CDR1 and CDR2: SGHRS, YFSETQ. CDR3 loop: CASSLVDMARETQYF. DNA for the CDR3: TGCGCCAGCAGCTTGGTGGATATGGCGCGAGAGACCCAGTACTTC.

By sample fraction, this clonotype is medium-sized. The rearrangement links TRBV7-6 to TRBJ2-1; no clear D. Germline V gives CDR1 SGHVS, CDR2 FNYEAQ. Trimming removed 2 bases from V and 1 base from J, with 15 bases in between. The CDR3 is 17 amino acids. CDR3 bases: TGTGCCAGCAGCTTAACGTTACCAGAATCATCCTACAATGAGCAGTTCTTC. Amino acid sequence: CASSLTLPESSYNEQFF.

There are many counts of this clonotype. This chain links TRBV7-9 with TRBJ2-6, with D unresolved. CDR3 length equals 16 residues. Trimming removed 1 base from V and 0 bases from J, with 7 bases in between. Germline values: CDR1 SEHNR, CDR2 FQNEAQ (reference sequence). The CDR3 here is CASSLVQISGANVLTF. CDR3 DNA: TGTGCCAGCAGCTTAGTTCAGATCTCTGGGGCCAACGTCCTGACTTTC.

The rearrangement uses TRBV3-1 and TRBJ2-6; D not resolved. CDR3 length equals 17 residues. The ends were cut back, 5 bases at V and 4 bases at J, with 18 bases in the middle. From germline, CDR1 is LGHDT and CDR2 YNNKEL (reference sequence). The CDR3 loop reads CASSKQVPGFGANVLTF. The CDR3 DNA is TGTGCCAGCAGCAAGCAGGTCCCCGGTTTCGGGGCCAACGTCCTGACTTTC.

Ten or more counts support this clonotype. The genes are TRBV5-6 and TRBJ2-3, with TRBD1 matching over 7 bases. Germline CDR1 reads SGHDT; CDR2 reads YYEEEE. The V gene end was trimmed by 1 base and the J gene end by 4 bases; junction bases not matched to a gene: 3. The CDR3 contains 14 residues. The CDR3 region is CASSLQGGADTQYF. The CDR3 coding sequence is TGTGCCAGCAGCTTGCAAGGGGGCGCAGATACGCAGTATTTT.

This clonotype appeared many times. The J gene is TRBJ1-4, the V gene TRBV25-1; no clear D gene. The V gene lost 7 bases and the J gene lost 15 bases, with 9 bases spanning the gap. This CDR3 region has 9 residues. Per germline, CDR1 MGHDK and CDR2 SYGVNS. In nucleotides, the CDR3 is TGTGCCAGCACCGGCGGAATGTTTTTT. Translation: CASTGGMFF.

This clonotype was counted at least ten times. This chain uses TRBV7-2 with TRBJ1-6, with 8 nucleotides matching TRBD1. Germline V gene lookup returns CDR1 SGHTA and CDR2 FQGNSA. The CDR3 length is 16 residues. J lost 10 bases, V lost 3 bases, and 11 bases had no gene match. This chain's CDR3 is CASSFGQGAIGSPLHF. CDR3 DNA sequence: TGTGCCAGCAGCTTCGGACAGGGTGCAATTGGGTCACCCCTCCACTTT.

This clonotype was seen at least ten times. V gene TRBV29-1 combines with J gene TRBJ1-1, with D unresolved. The V gene lost 3 bases and the J gene lost 0 bases, with 8 bases spanning the gap. Germline CDR1 is SQVTM and CDR2 is ANQGSEA. The CDR3 totals 13 residues. This CDR3 is CSVERRLNTEAFF. CDR3 coding DNA: TGCAGCGTTGAGCGGAGATTGAACACTGAAGCTTTCTTT. Full variable domain (missing parts from reference TRBV29-1 and TRBJ1-1): SAVISQKPSRDICQRGTSLTIQCQVDSQVTMMFWYRQQPGQSLTLIATANQGSEATYESGFVIDKFPISRPNLTFSTLTVSNMSPEDSSIYLCSVERRLNTEAFFGQGTRLTVV.

This clonotype has a count of ten or more. The J gene is TRBJ2-7, the V gene TRBV10-3; D is unclear. The CDR3 runs 12 residues. Trimming took 0 bases from V and 2 from J, leaving 2 bases between them. Per the germline V gene, CDR1 is ENHRY and CDR2 is SYGVKD. The CDR3 bases are TGTGCCATCAGTGAGTCGACCTACGAGCAGTACTTC. It codes for CAISESTYEQYF.

There are many counts of this clonotype. The V call is TRBV10-3, the J call TRBJ1-1; D ambiguous. The CDR3 is made up of 13 amino acids. The V and J ends lost 3 bases and 1 base respectively, with 6 bases between them. Germline V gene data show CDR1 as ENHRY and CDR2 as SYGVKD. The chain's CDR3 is CAISDRANTEAFF. The CDR3 bases are TGTGCCATCAGTGATAGGGCGAACACTGAAGCTTTCTTT.

This clonotype has ten or more counts. This chain uses TRBV6-2 or TRBV6-3 with TRBJ1-5; perhaps TRBD1 as D (6 bases). This CDR3 comprises 20 residues. Trimming pared 2 bases from V and 2 bases from J, leaving 25 bases between. The germline CDR1 and CDR2 sequences are MNHEY and SVGEGT. The CDR3 DNA follows: TGTGCCAGCAGTTACGGGGGGGGGCGACAGAATAGTAGAGGCAATCAGCCCCAGCATTTT. It yields the protein CASSYGGGRQNSRGNQPQHF.

This clonotype was detected ten times or more. This chain joins TRBV10-1 and TRBJ1-1; D uncertain. V dropped 3 bases and J dropped 4 bases, with 9 bases sitting between them. CDR3 length: 13 amino acids. In germline, CDR1 is WNHNN, CDR2 SYGVQD (reference sequence). CDR3 DNA: TGCGCCAGCAGTGAAGAGGGTGGCACTGAAGCTTTCTTT. Encoded protein: CASSEEGGTEAFF.

This clonotype was recorded many times. J is TRBJ2-2 and V is TRBV15; a possible D gene is TRBD2 (7 bases). CDR3 size: 17 residues. The V gene's germline CDR1 is LNHNV and CDR2 YYDKDF (reference sequence). V was cut by 1 base and J by 4 bases, with 16 bases left in between. CDR3 sequence: CATSRVRGGPSTGELFF. Here the CDR3 DNA reads TGTGCCACCAGCAGAGTAAGGGGGGGCCCGAGCACCGGGGAGCTGTTTTTT.

By share of the sample, this clonotype is medium-sized. V gene TRBV15 combines with J gene TRBJ1-5, with 7 bases identical to TRBD1. This CDR3 has 15 residues. J lost 2 bases, V lost 4 bases, and 5 bases had no gene match. CDR1 is LNHNV, CDR2 YYDKDF, per germline (reference sequence). This chain's CDR3 is CATSKQGYRNQPQHF. The CDR3 region has the DNA TGTGCCACCAGCAAACAGGGGTATCGCAATCAGCCCCAGCATTTT.